The rows below give T cell receptor beta chains drawn from one sample of a study of cytomegalovirus exposure and HLA in healthy donors. Generated by immunoSEQ multiplex PCR, the TCRdb table keeps only in-frame clones and is missing some. The sample consists of 85,000 to 130,000 clones, 70% to 75% of them appearing once. Sequencing was carried out using PBMCs. The receptors derive from a female donor in good health and CMV-seronegative. Both conserved end residues are part of each CDR3. A D gene is named only where the DNA matches it firmly. Expanded clones are given a class, and other clones once, few, many or no size at all.

d_gene,v_gene,j_gene,abundance,CDR3aa,CDR3nt
NA,TRBV6-5,TRBJ1-2,NA,CASKLGQLSYGYTF,TGTGCCAGCAAACTTGGACAGTTGAGCTATGGCTACACCTTC
TRBD2,TRBV5-1,TRBJ2-7,NA,CASSLAGNSYEQYF,TGCGCCAGCAGCTTAGCGGGGAACTCCTACGAGCAGTACTTC
TRBD2,TRBV30,TRBJ2-1,NA,CAWSGTSGRRNEQFF,TGTGCCTGGAGTGGGACTAGCGGGAGGCGCAATGAGCAGTTCTTC
NA,TRBV27,TRBJ2-3,few,CASSSDWITQYF,TGTGCCAGCAGTTCCGACTGGATTACGCAGTATTTT
NA,TRBV9,TRBJ2-2,NA,CASSVSVRSPSNTGELFF,TGTGCCAGCAGCGTATCAGTTAGGAGCCCATCGAACACCGGGGAGCTGTTTTTT
TRBD1,TRBV18,TRBJ1-2,few,CASSPQGARGYTF,TGTGCCAGCTCACCACAGGGGGCGAGGGGCTACACCTTC
NA,TRBV6-1,TRBJ2-7,few,CASSEVWGSDEQYF,TGTGCCAGCAGTGAAGTTTGGGGCTCCGACGAGCAGTACTTC
TRBD2,TRBV9,TRBJ2-3,NA,CASSVRAGESDTQYF,TGTGCCAGCAGCGTACGAGCGGGAGAGTCAGATACGCAGTATTTT
TRBD2,TRBV9,TRBJ2-3,NA,CASSVGGLAGDTQYF,TGTGCCAGCAGCGTAGGGGGACTAGCGGGAGATACGCAGTATTTT
NA,TRBV28,TRBJ1-5,NA,CASSPRLGNQPQHF,TGTGCCAGCAGCCCTAGACTGGGCAATCAGCCCCAGCATTTT
TRBD1,TRBV9,TRBJ2-7,few,CASSVDGQGAREQYF,TGTGCCAGCAGCGTAGATGGACAGGGGGCGAGGGAGCAGTACTTC
TRBD1,TRBV9,TRBJ2-7,NA,CASSVTDRPYEQYF,TGTGCCAGCAGCGTAACGGACAGGCCCTACGAGCAGTACTTC
NA,TRBV5-4,TRBJ1-1,few,CASSLLGQNTEAFF,TGTGCCAGCAGCTTGTTGGGACAGAACACTGAAGCTTTCTTT
TRBD2,TRBV9,TRBJ2-3,NA,CASSSSGTPTDTQYF,TGTGCCAGCAGCTCTAGCGGGACACCCACAGATACGCAGTATTTT
NA,TRBV29-1,TRBJ2-7,NA,CSVMEGTSYEQYF,TGCAGCGTTATGGAGGGGACCTCTTACGAGCAGTACTTC
TRBD2,TRBV6-6,TRBJ2-1,few,CASSNDGGAHEQFF,TGTGCCAGCAGTAACGACGGGGGGGCGCATGAGCAGTTCTTC
NA,TRBV6-6,TRBJ2-7,few,CASSYRDNSYEQYF,TGTGCCAGCAGTTACCGGGACAACTCCTACGAGCAGTACTTC
TRBD2,TRBV2,TRBJ2-5,NA,CASSRTSGSSETQYF,TGTGCCAGCAGTCGGACTAGCGGGAGTTCGGAGACCCAGTACTTC
NA,TRBV2,TRBJ2-1,NA,CACLPGWSYNEQFF,TGTGCCTGCCTACCGGGGTGGTCCTACAATGAGCAGTTCTTC
NA,TRBV6-1,TRBJ2-7,NA,CASTMGRSYEQYF,TGTGCCAGCACAATGGGGAGAAGCTACGAGCAGTACTTC
NA,TRBV27,TRBJ1-2,NA,CASRYTGSRRSYGYTF,TGTGCCAGCAGATACACCGGGTCCCGTCGGTCTTATGGCTACACCTTC
NA,TRBV7-9,TRBJ1-1,NA,CSSSLASLGAFF,TGTTCCAGCAGCTTAGCGTCACTAGGGGCTTTCTTT
TRBD1,TRBV19,TRBJ1-1,NA,CASSQGTGGEAFF,TGTGCCAGTAGCCAGGGGACAGGGGGCGAAGCTTTCTTT
TRBD2,TRBV14,TRBJ2-7,few,CASSATSGIGGEQYF,TGTGCCAGCAGCGCGACTAGCGGGATAGGCGGGGAGCAGTACTTC
NA,TRBV7-8,TRBJ2-3,NA,CASSFYSGTDTQYF,TGTGCCAGCAGCTTTTATAGCGGCACAGATACGCAGTATTTT
NA,TRBV27,TRBJ1-1,NA,CASKPQANTEAFF,TGTGCCAGCAAACCCCAGGCGAACACTGAAGCTTTCTTT
TRBD2,TRBV4-2,TRBJ2-7,NA,CASSQGTSEAYEQYF,TGTGCCAGCAGCCAAGGGACTAGCGAGGCCTACGAGCAGTACTTC
TRBD2,TRBV9,TRBJ2-5,NA,CASSVGLAGGETQYF,TGTGCCAGCAGCGTAGGACTAGCGGGGGGTGAGACCCAGTACTTC
NA,TRBV7-9,TRBJ1-1,NA,CASSLEQANTEAFF,TGTGCCAGCAGCTTAGAACAGGCGAACACTGAAGCTTTCTTT
TRBD2,TRBV7-8,TRBJ2-2,NA,CASSHGLAGGPGTGELFF,TGTGCCAGCAGCCATGGACTAGCGGGAGGGCCGGGCACCGGGGAGCTGTTTTTT
NA,TRBV4-1,TRBJ1-2,few,CASSQVATGGGYTF,TGCGCCAGCAGCCAAGTTGCGACGGGGGGAGGCTACACCTTC
NA,TRBV5-4,TRBJ2-5,NA,CASSLSSGEETQYF,TGTGCCAGCAGCTTGAGTAGCGGCGAAGAGACCCAGTACTTC
NA,TRBV5-1,TRBJ2-1,NA,CASSLDGRISRDEQFF,TGCGCCAGCAGCTTGGATGGGAGGATTAGCCGCGATGAGCAGTTCTTC
NA,TRBV5-1,TRBJ1-2,few,CASSLVSQPGSYGYTF,TGCGCCAGCAGCTTGGTTTCCCAGCCAGGAAGCTATGGCTACACCTTC
NA,TRBV7-9,TRBJ2-7,NA,CSSSLAREEQYF,TGTTCCAGCAGCCTCGCCCGGGAGGAGCAGTACTTC
TRBD1,TRBV29-1,TRBJ1-2,NA,CSATGASGLGYGYTF,TGCAGCGCCACAGGGGCCTCAGGTCTGGGCTATGGCTACACCTTC
NA,TRBV6-9,TRBJ2-2,once,CASRTMAGELFF,TGTGCCAGCAGAACAATGGCCGGGGAGCTGTTTTTT
TRBD1,TRBV30,TRBJ1-4,few,CAGQGEGEKLFF,TGCGCCGGACAGGGGGAAGGTGAAAAACTGTTTTTT
NA,TRBV15,TRBJ1-5,NA,CATSRDRGPNQPQHF,TGTGCCACCAGCAGAGATAGAGGGCCGAATCAGCCCCAGCATTTT
NA,TRBV25-1,TRBJ2-5,NA,CASSDPRTPMRETQYF,TGTGCCAGCAGTGACCCCAGGACACCAATGAGAGAGACCCAGTACTTC
NA,TRBV7-8,TRBJ1-2,few,CASSLMGRGYGYTF,TGTGCCAGCAGCTTAATGGGGCGGGGGTATGGCTACACCTTC
TRBD2,TRBV15,TRBJ2-1,NA,CATRRAGGGKGNEQFF,TGTGCCACCCGACGGGCGGGAGGAGGGAAGGGCAATGAGCAGTTCTTC
TRBD1,TRBV19,TRBJ1-5,NA,CASSTGARQPQHF,TGTGCCAGTAGCACAGGGGCGAGACAGCCCCAGCATTTT
TRBD1,TRBV5-1,TRBJ2-7,NA,CASSLARGQGSEQYF,TGCGCCAGCAGCTTGGCTCGGGGACAGGGGTCAGAGCAGTACTTC
TRBD1,TRBV11-2,TRBJ1-1,NA,CASSPSNRGDTEAFF,TGTGCCAGCAGCCCGTCTAACAGGGGGGACACTGAAGCTTTCTTT
TRBD2,TRBV18,TRBJ2-7,NA,CASSLAREGREQYF,TGTGCCAGCTCACTTGCGCGGGAGGGCCGCGAGCAGTACTTC
NA,TRBV7-9,TRBJ1-4,NA,CASSFPPGERDKTMVFF,TGTGCCAGCAGCTTTCCCCCAGGAGAACGGGACAAAACTATGGTGTTTTTT